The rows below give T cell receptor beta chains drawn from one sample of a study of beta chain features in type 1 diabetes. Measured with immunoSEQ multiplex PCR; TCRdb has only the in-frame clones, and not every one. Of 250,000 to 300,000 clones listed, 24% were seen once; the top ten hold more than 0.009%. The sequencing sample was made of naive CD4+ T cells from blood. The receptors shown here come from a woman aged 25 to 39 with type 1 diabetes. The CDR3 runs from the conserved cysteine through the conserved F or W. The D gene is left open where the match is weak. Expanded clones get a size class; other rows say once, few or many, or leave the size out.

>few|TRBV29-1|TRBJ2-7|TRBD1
CSVGPLGQGAYEQYF
TGCAGCGTTGGCCCTTTGGGACAGGGAGCATACGAGCAGTACTTC
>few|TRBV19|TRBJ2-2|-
CASSGGVRTGELFF
TGTGCCAGTAGTGGGGGCGTCAGGACCGGGGAGCTGTTTTTT
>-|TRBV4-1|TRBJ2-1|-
CASSQDINPSSYNEQFF
TGCGCCAGCAGCCAAGATATCAACCCTAGCTCCTACAATGAGCAGTTCTTC
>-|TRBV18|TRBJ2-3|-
CASSPPAAGNTQYF
TGTGCCAGCTCACCACCGGCAGCGGGTAATACGCAGTATTTT
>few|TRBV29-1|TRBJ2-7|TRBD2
CSVLRDYSYEQYF
TGCAGCGTCCTAAGGGACTACTCCTACGAGCAGTACTTC
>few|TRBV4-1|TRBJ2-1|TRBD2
CASSQSFSGTHNEQFF
TGCGCCAGCAGCCAATCGTTTAGCGGGACCCACAATGAGCAGTTCTTC
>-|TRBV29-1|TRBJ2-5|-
CSVKRTVQETQYF
TGCAGCGTTAAAAGGACAGTCCAAGAGACCCAGTACTTC
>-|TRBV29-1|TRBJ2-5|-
CSGAGLDGTQYF
TGCAGCGGGGCCGGCCTGGATGGGACCCAGTACTTC
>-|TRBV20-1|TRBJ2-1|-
CSASGSNEQFF
TGCAGTGCTAGCGGGAGTAATGAGCAGTTCTTC
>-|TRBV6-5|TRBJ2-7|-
CASSHNRVAGYEQYF
TGTGCCAGCAGTCACAACAGGGTGGCAGGCTACGAGCAGTACTTC
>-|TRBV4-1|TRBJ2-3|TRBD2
CASSQDYTSGALSTDTQYF
TGCGCCAGCAGCCAAGATTACACTAGCGGAGCACTTAGCACAGATACGCAGTATTTT
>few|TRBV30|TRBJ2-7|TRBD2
CAWVTSGSYEQYF
TGTGCCTGGGTGACTAGCGGGTCCTACGAGCAGTACTTC
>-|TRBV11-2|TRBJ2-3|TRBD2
CASSPSGTTDTQYF
TGTGCCAGCAGCCCTAGCGGGACCACAGATACGCAGTATTTT
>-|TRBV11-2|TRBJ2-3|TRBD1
CASSLDWGQGLSTDTQYF
TGTGCCAGCAGCTTAGATTGGGGACAGGGACTCAGCACAGATACGCAGTATTTT
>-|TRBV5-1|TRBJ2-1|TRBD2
CASSLLTGRGYNEQFF
TGCGCCAGCAGCTTGTTGACCGGGAGGGGGTACAATGAGCAGTTCTTC
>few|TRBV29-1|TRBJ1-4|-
CSAGRQRNEKLFF
TGCAGCGCCGGCCGGCAGCGGAATGAAAAACTGTTTTTT
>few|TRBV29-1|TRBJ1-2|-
CSVVSAGYGYTF
TGCAGCGTTGTATCGGCAGGCTATGGCTACACCTTC
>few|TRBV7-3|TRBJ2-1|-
CASGRAGKEQFF
TGTGCCAGCGGCCGGGCAGGGAAAGAGCAGTTCTTC
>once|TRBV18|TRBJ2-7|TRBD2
CASSRTSGSNEQYF
TGTGCCAGCTCACGCACTAGCGGGAGCAACGAGCAGTACTTC
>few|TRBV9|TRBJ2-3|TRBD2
CASTLLAGGPSVQYF
TGTGCCAGCACCCTACTAGCGGGAGGACCAAGCGTGCAGTATTTT
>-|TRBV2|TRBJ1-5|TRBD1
CASSRDRVSQPQHF
TGTGCCAGCAGTAGGGACAGGGTGAGTCAGCCCCAGCATTTT
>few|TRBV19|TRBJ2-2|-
CASSRGTLNTGELFF
TGTGCCAGTAGCCGCGGGACTCTGAACACCGGGGAGCTGTTTTTT
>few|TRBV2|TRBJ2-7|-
CASSGTMGSYEQYF
TGTGCCAGCAGTGGAACTATGGGCTCCTACGAGCAGTACTTC
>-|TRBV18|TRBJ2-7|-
CASSPLGLAREGEQYF
TGTGCCAGCTCACCACTAGGGCTAGCGAGAGAGGGGGAGCAGTACTTC
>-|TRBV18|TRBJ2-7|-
CASSPLGGQLNEQYF
TGTGCCAGCTCCCCCCTCGGGGGACAGCTCAACGAGCAGTACTTC
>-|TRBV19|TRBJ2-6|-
CASRTPQGGNVLTF
TGTGCCAGTAGGACCCCTCAGGGGGGCAACGTCCTGACTTTC
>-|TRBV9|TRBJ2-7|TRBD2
CASSGTSATYEQYF
TGTGCCAGCAGCGGGACTAGCGCGACCTACGAGCAGTACTTC
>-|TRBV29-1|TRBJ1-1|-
CSVRGHGNTEAFF
TGCAGCGTCAGGGGTCATGGGAACACTGAAGCTTTCTTT
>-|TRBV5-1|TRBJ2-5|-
CASSLWTAVEETQYF
TGCGCCAGCAGCCTGTGGACAGCGGTGGAAGAGACCCAGTACTTC
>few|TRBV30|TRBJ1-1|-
CAWSPGGITEAFF
TGTGCCTGGAGCCCGGGGGGAATCACTGAAGCTTTCTTT
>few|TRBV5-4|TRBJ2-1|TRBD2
CASSLEKSSGTLHGEQFF
TGTGCCAGCAGCTTGGAAAAGTCTAGCGGAACTTTACACGGTGAGCAGTTCTTC
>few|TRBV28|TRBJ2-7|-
CASSLRESGWGYEQYF
TGTGCCAGCAGTCTCCGGGAGAGCGGTTGGGGGTACGAGCAGTACTTC
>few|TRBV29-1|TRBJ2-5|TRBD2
CSVTGTSGVETQYF
TGCAGCGTGACCGGGACTAGCGGTGTGGAGACCCAGTACTTC
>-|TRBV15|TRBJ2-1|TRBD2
CATSRELAGVEQFF
TGTGCCACCAGCAGAGAACTAGCGGGTGTTGAGCAGTTCTTC